This TCR beta chain was identified during a study of T cells in Graves' hyperthyroidism and ophthalmopathy. Study-level findings and limits: Appearing also in blood were most of the thyroid clonotypes expanded above 0.001.

This clonotype was seen more than once but under ten times. Its antigen is currently unknown. TCR beta CDR3 regions were amplified from RNA. First-round RT-PCR with HTBI primers amplified the TCR CDR3 region. TCRdb re-called the multiplex PCR reads with MiXCR, one entry per CDR3 protein. The data show 490,000 or so distinct CDR3 sequences, over 35% seen once. Germline-derived CDR1 and CDR2 are LGHDT and YNNKEL (reference sequence). Trimming cost V 3 bases and J 6 bases, with 9 bases left between them. The CDR3 consists of 13 residues. The source material was peripheral blood or thyroid tissue (not recorded which). The chain employs TRBV3-1 and TRBJ1-3; D is ambiguous. The sequence was obtained from an adult woman with Graves' disease, either hyperthyroidism or ophthalmopathy (not recorded which). In nucleotides, the CDR3 is TGTGCCAGCAGCCAGGATCATGAAAACACCATATATTTT. Translated: CASSQDHENTIYF.